The next 30 T cell receptor beta chains were all read from a single sample in a study of T cells in Graves' hyperthyroidism and ophthalmopathy. RNA transcripts were the template for amplifying TCR beta CDR3 regions. The HTBI primer set served for first-round RT-PCR of the TCR CDR3. TCRdb processed the multiplex PCR reads anew with MiXCR; each CDR3 protein has one entry. The table lists hundreds of thousands of distinct CDR3 sequences, around 20% of them singletons, with 15% to 20% in the top ten. The sequenced material came from blood. Source of these receptors: a woman aged 45-60 years with Graves' hyperthyroidism that later progressed to Graves' ophthalmopathy.

This clonotype was counted at least ten times. The rearrangement uses TRBV18 and TRBJ2-5; 9 bases line up with TRBD1. The CDR3 covers 15 residues. Germline CDR1 is KGHSH and CDR2 is LQKENI. Trimming at V came to 0 bases and at J to 9 bases, leaving 8 bases not matched to a gene. The CDR3 DNA is TGTGCCAGCTCACCACCGAACAGGGGGCTCCGTTCCCAGTACTTC. Its translation: CASSPPNRGLRSQYF.

This clonotype was detected a few times. The rearrangement joins TRBV20-1 to TRBJ1-2; D not resolved. This CDR3 is built from 13 residues. V was shortened by 4 bases and J by 8 bases, with 17 bases between the two germline ends. From germline, CDR1 is DFQATT and CDR2 SNEGSKA (reference sequence). The CDR3 nucleotides are TGCAGTGCTACAGTGACGTGGATCTCCGGCTACACCTTC. This encodes CSATVTWISGYTF.

There are many counts of this clonotype. The chain links TRBV12-3 or TRBV12-4 to TRBJ2-5, with 9 bases matching TRBD1. V dropped 5 bases and J dropped 5; count of bases not matched to a gene: 3. The CDR3 is 13 amino acids. The CDR3 nucleotides read TGTGCCAGCAGTCGGACAGGGGCCGAGACCCAGTACTTC. Its protein product is CASSRTGAETQYF.

This clonotype was counted ten times or more. The chain has TRBV3-1 and TRBJ1-2, with 10 nucleotides matching TRBD1. This CDR3 has 15 amino acids. CDR1 is LGHDT, CDR2 YNNKEL, per germline (reference sequence). The ends lost 4 bases at V and 7 bases at J; junction bases unmatched: 9. CDR3 sequence: CASSPTGTGVSGYTF. The CDR3 DNA reads TGTGCCAGCAGCCCAACCGGGACAGGGGTCTCTGGCTACACCTTC. The complete variable domain, with remaining parts taken from reference TRBV3-1 and TRBJ1-2, reads DTAVSQTPKYLVTQMGNDKSIKCEQNLGHDTMYWYKQDSKKFLKIMFSYNNKELIINETVPNRFSPKSPDKAHLNLHINSLELGDSAVYFCASSPTGTGVSGYTFGSGTRLTVV.

This clonotype was seen only a few times. V is TRBV7-9 and J is TRBJ2-3, with D tentatively TRBD1 (6 bases). CDR3 length: 15 residues. Germline CDR1 is SEHNR and CDR2 is FQNEAQ (reference sequence). Deletions cut 10 bases from V and 1 base from J, with 18 bases between. CDR3: CAKEQGVGGTDTQYF. The CDR3 DNA sequence: TGTGCCAAAGAACAGGGAGTGGGCGGCACAGATACGCAGTATTTT.

Only a few counts were recorded for this clonotype. The gene calls are TRBV7-2 and TRBJ1-5; TRBD1 agrees at 7 bases. Germline-derived CDR1 and CDR2 are SGHTA and FQGNSA. V was clipped by 4 bases and J by 5 bases; unmatched bases: 5. This CDR3 is 14 amino acids long. This chain's CDR3 is CASSSDRADQPQHF. DNA for the CDR3: TGTGCCAGCAGCTCCGACAGGGCGGATCAGCCCCAGCATTTT.

This clonotype came up many times. The rearrangement links TRBV20-1 to TRBJ1-2; 10 nucleotides match TRBD1. Trimming removed 6 bases from V and 3 bases from J; junction bases left unmatched: 10. The length of the CDR3 is 15 residues. Germline V lookup: CDR1 DFQATT, CDR2 SNEGSKA (reference sequence). Here the CDR3 reads CSAYAGTGVDYGYTF. Here the CDR3 DNA reads TGCAGTGCCTACGCCGGGACAGGGGTTGACTATGGCTACACCTTC.

There are a few counts of this clonotype. V usage is TRBV9 and J usage is TRBJ1-3; a possible D gene is TRBD1 (6 bases). Trimming left V 3 bases short and J 3 bases short, with 13 bases between. The CDR3 extends over 15 amino acids. Germline CDR1 is SGDLS and CDR2 is YYNGEE. CDR3 coding DNA: TGTGCCAGCAGCGCCCCAGGGGTTATTGGAAACACCATATATTTT. Encoded protein: CASSAPGVIGNTIYF.

The table lists this clonotype with many counts. This chain connects TRBV6-2 or TRBV6-3 to TRBJ1-1; the D is unclear. V was pared by 2 bases and J by 1 base, with 8 bases between. Germline-derived CDR1 and CDR2 are MNHEY and SVGEGT. CDR3 length equals 14 residues. CDR3 DNA sequence: TGTGCCAGCAGTTACGCCGAAGCGAACACTGAAGCTTTCTTT. Amino acids: CASSYAEANTEAFF.

This clonotype was picked up a small number of times. The junction departs from the called germline gene at one end, perhaps through a read error. The J gene is TRBJ2-2, the V gene TRBV29-1, with D possibly being TRBD2 (6 bases). The germline gives CDR1 SQVTM, CDR2 ANQGSEA. The CDR3 runs to 13 residues. CDR3 residues: CSGEDANTEELFF. The CDR3 DNA reads as TGCAGCGGGGAGGACGCGAACACCGAGGAGCTGTTTTTT.

A few counts support this clonotype. The chain recombines TRBV20-1 with TRBJ2-7; no firm D call. The CDR3 is made up of 12 amino acids. Trimming took 6 bases from V and 1 from J, leaving 10 bases between them. CDR1 and CDR2 from the germline V gene are DFQATT and SNEGSKA (reference sequence). In nucleotides, the CDR3 is TGCAGTGCCGGCCCGAGATCCTACGAGCAGTACTTC. It specifies CSAGPRSYEQYF.

The chain recombines TRBV24-1 with TRBJ1-2; D possibly corresponds to TRBD1 (6 bases). CDR3 length: 13 amino acids. V lost 1 base, J lost 5 bases, and 7 bases lay in between. CDR1 is KGHDR and CDR2 is SFDVKD in the germline V gene. In DNA form, the CDR3 reads TGTGCCACCAGTGATTTACAGGGTTATGGCTACACCTTC. Translated, it gives CATSDLQGYGYTF.

V usage is TRBV7-6 and J usage is TRBJ1-6; D call uncertain. CDR1 is SGHVS, CDR2 FNYEAQ, per germline. The CDR3 is made up of 13 amino acids. V lost 3 bases and J lost 7, with 7 bases in between. CDR3 nucleotides: TGTGCCAGCAGCTTTCGGGAAAATTCACCCCTCCACTTT. Its protein is CASSFRENSPLHF.

This clonotype was recorded a few times. This chain links TRBV5-1 with TRBJ2-3, with 11 bases matching TRBD2. This CDR3 has 16 amino acids. The germline V gene has CDR1 SGHRS and CDR2 YFSETQ. V lost 3 bases, J lost 2 bases, and 5 bases stayed unmatched. Written as DNA, the CDR3 is TGCGCCAGCAGCTCTAGCGGGGGGTCGATCACAGATACGCAGTATTTT. It codes for CASSSSGGSITDTQYF.

The rearrangement uses TRBV30 and TRBJ2-1; D possibly matches TRBD1 or TRBD2 (5 bases each). Looked up from germline, CDR1 is GTSNPN and CDR2 is SVGIG (reference sequence). This CDR3 contains 11 residues. Trimming pared 3 bases from V and 14 bases from J, leaving 14 bases between. CDR3 in DNA: TGTGCCTGGAGCGCACCCGGGACGGAGTTCTTC. Residues: CAWSAPGTEFF.

The chain employs TRBV18 and TRBJ1-5; D uncertain. V was pared by 3 bases and J by 2 bases, with 11 bases between. CDR1 is KGHSH and CDR2 is LQKENI in the germline V gene. CDR3 length: 15 amino acids. The CDR3 here is CASSPPGVGNQPQHF. The CDR3 nucleotides are TGTGCCAGCTCACCGCCCGGGGTGGGCAATCAGCCCCAGCATTTT.

This clonotype was counted between two and nine times. The chain joins TRBV7-9 to TRBJ2-7; 10 bases map to TRBD1. J gave up 3 bases and V 3 bases, and 8 bases lay outside the gene matches. CDR3 length: 16 amino acids. Germline V CDR1 and CDR2: SEHNR, FQNEAQ (reference sequence). CDR3 DNA sequence: TGTGCCAGCAGCTTCTCCCACGGGACAGGGGTCTACGAGCAGTACTTC. This gives the protein CASSFSHGTGVYEQYF. The full variable domain, its missing parts supplied by reference TRBV7-9 and TRBJ2-7, is DTGVSQNPRHKITKRGQNVTFRCDPISEHNRLYWYRQTLGQGPEFLTYFQNEAQLEKSRLLSDRFSAERPKGSFSTLEIQRTEQGDSAMYLCASSFSHGTGVYEQYFGPGTRLTVT.

This clonotype was counted between two and nine times. J is TRBJ2-7 and V is TRBV29-1; D is unclear. The CDR3 has 13 amino acids. The V gene's germline CDR1 is SQVTM and CDR2 ANQGSEA. Trimming took off 0 bases at V and 4 bases at J, with 10 bases between the two ends. The CDR3 is CSVEEAGNYEQYF. CDR3 sequence (DNA): TGCAGCGTTGAAGAGGCCGGCAATTACGAGCAGTACTTC.

The table lists this clonotype with many counts. This chain uses TRBV5-1 with TRBJ2-7, with 9 bases that match TRBD2. This CDR3 contains 13 residues. V gave up 6 bases and J gave up 5 bases; unmatched junction bases: 6. The V gene's germline CDR1 is SGHRS and CDR2 YFSETQ. The CDR3 loop is CASKYSGGNEQYF. CDR3 nucleotides: TGCGCCAGCAAATATAGCGGGGGAAACGAGCAGTACTTC.

This clonotype was seen more than once but under ten times. V is TRBV29-1 and J is TRBJ2-1, with TRBD2 matching 13 bases. The V segment lost 7 bases and the J segment 7 bases; nucleotides outside the gene matches: 7. CDR1 SQVTM and CDR2 ANQGSEA come from the germline V gene. This CDR3 contains 14 residues. The CDR3 sequence: CSATGLAGRNEQFF. For the CDR3, the DNA is TGCAGCGCCACGGGACTAGCGGGGAGGAATGAGCAGTTCTTC.

In this sample, this clonotype turned up many times. The CDR3 DNA reads as TGTGCCAGCAGTTTTGTCCTTCTGCGGAACACTGAAGCTTTCTTT. Encoded protein: CASSFVLLRNTEAFF. The V call is TRBV27, the J call TRBJ1-1; D remains unclear. CDR3 length equals 15 residues. In germline, CDR1 is MNHEY, CDR2 SMNVEV (reference sequence). V was clipped by 3 bases and J by 1 base, with 12 bases between them.

This clonotype showed up many times. V usage is TRBV11-1 and J usage is TRBJ2-2, with a possible D match to TRBD2 (5 bases). The CDR3 is 15 residues long. Germline lookup yields CDR1 SGHAT and CDR2 FQDESV (reference sequence). Trimming removed 3 bases at V and 5 bases at J, with 13 bases between. The CDR3 sequence: CASSFAAPGTGELFF. The CDR3 nucleotides are TGTGCCAGCAGCTTCGCAGCCCCGGGGACCGGGGAGCTGTTTTTT.

The V and J genes are TRBV9 and TRBJ1-1; D ambiguous. The CDR3 is 14 residues long. V gave up 3 bases and J gave up 5 bases, with 14 bases separating them. Per germline, CDR1 SGDLS and CDR2 YYNGEE. This chain's CDR3 is CASSAAYGRTEAFF. The CDR3 DNA is TGTGCCAGCAGCGCTGCATATGGTAGGACTGAAGCTTTCTTT.

This clonotype was counted many times. This chain connects TRBV11-2 to TRBJ2-3, with D perhaps TRBD1 (5 bases). This CDR3 region has 15 residues. CDR1 and CDR2 (germline): SGHAT, FQNNGV. V gave up 0 bases and J gave up 1 base, with 8 bases separating them. CDR3 nucleotide sequence: TGTGCCAGCAGCTTAGAAGGGGCCGGCACAGATACGCAGTATTTT. Residues: CASSLEGAGTDTQYF.

Ten or more counts support this clonotype. The rearrangement links TRBV11-2 to TRBJ2-1; D not certain. V lost 1 base and J 8 bases, leaving 9 bases between the germline ends. Germline values: CDR1 SGHAT, CDR2 FQNNGV. The CDR3 extends over 13 amino acids. CDR3 protein: CASSLGAGDEQFF. DNA of the CDR3: TGTGCCAGCAGCTTAGGGGCCGGCGATGAGCAGTTCTTC.

This clonotype has a handful of counts. The V and J genes are TRBV7-9 and TRBJ1-4; 7 nucleotides align to TRBD1. The CDR3 has 15 residues. With V trimmed by 5 bases and J by 8 bases, 11 bases remained unmatched. In germline, CDR1 is SEHNR, CDR2 FQNEAQ (reference sequence). The CDR3 loop is CASSPARQGSEKLFF. In DNA form, the CDR3 reads TGTGCCAGCAGCCCGGCCCGACAGGGATCAGAAAAACTGTTTTTT.

CDR3 amino acids: CASSPPGQGANTEAFF. In DNA form, the CDR3 reads TGTGCCAGCAGCCCACCGGGACAGGGGGCGAACACTGAAGCTTTCTTT. This chain links TRBV5-4 with TRBJ1-1; 12 bases align to TRBD1. The CDR3 consists of 16 residues. Germline V lookup: CDR1 SGHNT, CDR2 YYREEE (reference sequence). V lost 4 bases, J lost 1 base, and 5 bases stayed unmatched.

This clonotype was observed at least ten times. V and J are TRBV7-2 and TRBJ2-2, with D tentatively TRBD2 (5 bases). Germline assignment: CDR1 SGHTA and CDR2 FQGNSA. This CDR3 has 14 amino acids. V was pared by 7 bases and J by 5 bases, with 14 bases between. The CDR3 bases are TGTGCCAGCACCCGACGCAGCGGTACCGGGGAGCTGTTTTTT. Amino acid sequence: CASTRRSGTGELFF.

Only a few counts were recorded for this clonotype. The chain has TRBV5-5 and TRBJ2-3; D is possibly TRBD1 (5 bases). The ends were cut back, 9 bases at V and 2 bases at J, with 16 bases in the middle. The CDR3 spans 14 residues. Per the germline V gene, CDR1 is SGHKS and CDR2 is YYEKEE (reference sequence). The CDR3 DNA is TGTGCCACTCTGACCCTAGGGGACACAGATACGCAGTATTTT. Protein: CATLTLGDTDTQYF.

This clonotype occurred many times. This rearrangement joins TRBV9 to TRBJ2-5; 8 nucleotides match TRBD2. Germline V gene lookup returns CDR1 SGDLS and CDR2 YYNGEE. The CDR3 extends over 16 amino acids. After removal of 4 bases from V and 5 bases from J, the junction contained 13 bases not matched to a gene. The CDR3 coding sequence is TGTGCCAGCAGCTTAACCGGGACTAGTGAACAGGAGACCCAGTACTTC. The encoded protein is CASSLTGTSEQETQYF. The variable domain in full, completed from reference TRBV9 and TRBJ2-5, reads DSGVTQTPKHLITATGQRVTLRCSPRSGDLSVYWYQQSLDQGLQFLIQYYNGEERAKGNILERFSAQQFPDLHSELNLSSLELGDSALYFCASSLTGTSEQETQYFGPGTRLLVL.